This T cell receptor beta chain is drawn from a study of PD-1 blockade in classical Hodgkin lymphoma. Measured with immunoSEQ multiplex PCR; TCRdb has only the in-frame clones, and not every one. The sample has around 25,000 clones; more than 70% are singletons. CDR1 MDHEN and CDR2 SYDVKM come from the germline V gene. Trimming at V came to 3 bases and at J to 2 bases, leaving 4 bases not matched to a gene. The CDR3 spans 16 residues. This clone was recorded only once. Antigen specificity is unknown. Specified time point: cycle 4 day 1 (C4D1), after more than five weeks of nivolumab. Each patient experienced a relapse that followed autologous stem cell transplantation, and brentuximab vedotin exposure varied. Investigators isolated CD4+ T cells from thawed PBMCs through magnetic negative selection. Study results and caveats: Patients were excluded if nivolumab began under 1 year after ASCT (the autologous transplant).

The material was CD4+ T cells from blood, obtained before the fourth cycle of nivolumab. This chain uses TRBV28 with TRBJ2-3; 11 bases line up with TRBD2. The clonotype comes from a human donor with classical Hodgkin lymphoma. The CDR3: CASSFQLAGDTDTQYF. The CDR3 DNA is TGTGCCAGCAGTTTCCAACTAGCGGGAGACACAGATACGCAGTATTTT.